What follows are 17 T cell receptor beta chains derived from one specimen sequenced in a study of blood T cell repertoires in COVID-19. Sequenced by immunoSEQ multiplex PCR; TCRdb stores in-frame clones only, minus some. The table lists around 120,000 clones, around 90% of them singletons. Specimen: peripheral blood. These TCRs come from a man aged 55 to 70 with COVID-19, enrolled during active disease.

This chain uses TRBV10-3 with TRBJ2-2; D might be TRBD2 (6 bases). V was clipped by 8 bases and J by 8 bases, with 12 bases between them. Germline V gives CDR1 ENHRY, CDR2 SYGVKD. This CDR3 contains 12 residues. The CDR3, as DNA: TGTGCCATCTTACGCGGAGGGGGGGAGCTGTTTTTT. Translating gives CAILRGGGELFF.

This clone has only a few counts. Other DNA sequences within the sample encode an identical CDR3. V gene TRBV5-1 combines with J gene TRBJ1-4; 8 nucleotides match TRBD1. J was trimmed by 4 bases and V by 3 bases; bases with no gene match: 2. The CDR3 is 14 amino acids. Germline V gene data show CDR1 as SGHRS and CDR2 as YFSETQ. CDR3 amino acids: CASSSGQGNEKLFF. The CDR3 bases are TGCGCCAGCAGCTCCGGACAGGGTAATGAAAAACTGTTTTTT.

The CDR3 DNA follows: TGTGCCAGCAGTGAAGGACTCTACAGGGGATCCGCAACTAATGAAAAACTGTTTTTT. It specifies CASSEGLYRGSATNEKLFF. The V and J genes are TRBV6-1 and TRBJ1-4; 7 positions agree with TRBD1. This CDR3 is 19 amino acids long. J was trimmed by 0 bases and V by 1 base; bases with no gene match: 11. Germline V gene sequence: CDR1 MNHNS, CDR2 SASEGT.

This chain joins TRBV7-6 and TRBJ2-2; 9 positions match TRBD1. Germline V lookup: CDR1 SGHVS, CDR2 FNYEAQ. The CDR3 is made up of 16 amino acids. V was clipped by 6 bases and J by 4 bases; unmatched bases: 9. The CDR3 coding sequence is TGTGCCAGCAGAGATTCCGGGACAGGGCTCACCGGGGAGCTGTTTTTT. Translation: CASRDSGTGLTGELFF.

This CDR3 reads CASSLGEVEAFF. The CDR3 nucleotides read TGTGCCAGCAGTTTGGGGGAGGTTGAAGCTTTCTTT. This chain links TRBV28 with TRBJ1-1, with D possibly being TRBD1 (5 bases). The CDR3 runs to 12 residues. V lost 3 bases and J lost 7, with 9 bases in between. Germline V gives CDR1 MDHEN, CDR2 SYDVKM.

The chain couples TRBV23-1 to TRBJ1-5; D unclear. TRBV23-1 is an ORF; its function is uncertain. V shed 1 base and J shed 9 bases, with 22 bases lying between them. The CDR3 sequence is 17 residues long. The CDR3 bases are TGCGCCAGCAGTCAATTCTTGCTCGAAGGTCGGGATGCGCCCCAGCATTTT. Its protein product is CASSQFLLEGRDAPQHF.

The V call is TRBV27, the J call TRBJ1-5, with 7 bases lining up with TRBD1. The CDR3 sequence is 18 residues long. The germline V gene encodes CDR1 MNHEY and CDR2 SMNVEV (reference sequence). The J segment lost 0 bases and the V segment lost 0 bases, leaving 8 bases of the junction unmatched. The DNA for the CDR3 is TGTGCCAGCAGTTTATCCGGACAGGCGCATTATAGCAATCAGCCCCAGCATTTT. Encoded protein: CASSLSGQAHYSNQPQHF.

The CDR3 region has the DNA TGTGCCTGGAGTGAGGGGGCTTATGGAAACACCATATATTTT. Translating it yields CAWSEGAYGNTIYF. V is TRBV30 and J is TRBJ1-3; 7 bases line up with TRBD1. CDR3 length: 14 residues. The J segment lost 3 bases and the V segment lost 1 base, leaving 3 bases of the junction unmatched. Germline CDR1 reads GTSNPN; CDR2 reads SVGIG (reference sequence).

The V gene is TRBV28, the J gene TRBJ2-3; 7 bases align to TRBD2. The CDR3 extends over 16 amino acids. Trimming at V came to 5 bases and at J to 3 bases, leaving 11 bases not matched to a gene. Looked up from germline, CDR1 is MDHEN and CDR2 is SYDVKM. CDR3 coding DNA: TGTGCCAGCAGTCCCTTGACCGGGGGGAGGACAGATACGCAGTATTTT. This translates into CASSPLTGGRTDTQYF.

The chain carries TRBV24-1 and TRBJ2-2; 13 positions match TRBD2. This CDR3 has 15 amino acids. Germline assignment: CDR1 KGHDR and CDR2 SFDVKD. V dropped 6 bases and J dropped 6; count of bases not matched to a gene: 3. The CDR3 DNA is TGTGCCACCAGTACTAGCGGGAGGGTCTCCGGGGAGCTGTTTTTT. Protein: CATSTSGRVSGELFF.

The chain recombines TRBV20-1 with TRBJ2-1; no definite D call. Germline CDR1 and CDR2: DFQATT and SNEGSKA (reference sequence). CDR3 length: 11 residues. V gave up 6 bases and J gave up 9 bases, with 12 bases separating them. For the CDR3, the DNA is TGCAGTGCCCCGGGTTATTCTGAGCAGTTCTTC. Amino acid sequence: CSAPGYSEQFF.

This chain uses TRBV4-3 with TRBJ1-1; D gene uncertain. Germline CDR1 is LGHNA and CDR2 is YSLEER. This CDR3 region has 13 residues. V was pared by 4 bases and J by 0 bases, with 6 bases between. The CDR3 coding sequence is TGCGCCAGCAGCCCTACGGTGAACACTGAAGCTTTCTTT. Translated: CASSPTVNTEAFF.

J is TRBJ1-1 and V is TRBV10-1; no firm D call. CDR1 is WNHNN, CDR2 SYGVQD, per germline (reference sequence). There are 13 residues in the CDR3. The V gene lost 4 bases and the J gene lost 0 bases, with 6 bases spanning the gap. CDR3: CASSALLNTEAFF. CDR3 in DNA: TGCGCCAGCAGTGCACTTTTGAACACTGAAGCTTTCTTT.

J is TRBJ1-3 and V is TRBV6-5; TRBD1 might be the D (5 bases). This CDR3 region has 13 residues. From germline, CDR1 is MNHEY and CDR2 SVGAGI. V lost 10 bases and J lost 8, with 18 bases in between. The CDR3 nucleotides read TGTGCCACAAAGACAGAAACCAGGTACACCATATATTTT. Translation gives CATKTETRYTIYF.

This sequence joins TRBV6-4 and TRBJ2-2, with D perhaps TRBD1 (6 bases). Germline CDR1 and CDR2: MRHNA and SNTAGT. Trimming removed 11 bases from V and 5 bases from J, with 30 bases in between. The CDR3 spans 18 residues. The CDR3 reads CASQVAGTRGGWTGELFF. The CDR3 nucleotides are TGTGCCTCCCAGGTAGCAGGAACCAGAGGGGGATGGACCGGGGAGCTGTTTTTT.

This chain joins TRBV9 and TRBJ2-3; the match to TRBD2 covers 12 bases. V trimming: 3 bases; J trimming: 2 bases; junction bases outside the gene matches: 10. The CDR3 contains 18 residues. The germline CDR1 and CDR2 sequences are SGDLS and YYNGEE. CDR3 residues: CASSDSTSGSPVTDTQYF. As DNA, the CDR3 is TGTGCCAGCAGCGACTCGACTAGCGGGAGTCCGGTCACAGATACGCAGTATTTT. The variable domain in full, with the rest retrieved from reference TRBV9 and TRBJ2-3, is DSGVTQTPKHLITATGQRVTLRCSPRSGDLSVYWYQQSLDQGLQFLIQYYNGEERAKGNILERFSAQQFPDLHSELNLSSLELGDSALYFCASSDSTSGSPVTDTQYFGPGTRLTVL.

V is TRBV29-1 and J is TRBJ1-2; D call uncertain. This CDR3 region has 13 residues. V was pared by 1 base and J by 0 bases, with 6 bases between. The germline gives CDR1 SQVTM, CDR2 ANQGSEA. CDR3 amino acids: CSVEVTPNYGYTF. The CDR3 DNA follows: TGCAGCGTTGAAGTGACACCTAACTATGGCTACACCTTC.